The 25 T cell receptor beta chains below were found in one sample sequenced in a study of Ad26.COV2.S vaccination and SARS-CoV-2 variants. As for treatment: 15 to 20 received Ad26.COV2.S at low or high dose, single or two shots; 5 received placebo; per-sample allocation not given. The investigators took samples on day 63 after the first vaccine or placebo injection. The protocol was immunoSEQ multiplex PCR, while the TCRdb copy is restricted to in-frame clones and leaves out a portion. The sample holds roughly 320,000 clones, around 85% seen once. The starting material was peripheral blood, obtained in a trial of Ad26.COV2.S vaccine versus placebo. The receptors here all came from a person aged 18-60 years who received the Ad26.COV2.S COVID-19 vaccine or a placebo.

The gene calls are TRBV30 and TRBJ2-3; 10 bases align to TRBD1. The CDR3 spans 15 residues. In germline, CDR1 is GTSNPN, CDR2 SVGIG (reference sequence). J lost 3 bases, V lost 3 bases, and 6 bases had no gene match. The CDR3 DNA follows: TGTGCCTGGAGAGGACAGGGGGTGGAGACAGATACGCAGTATTTT. Amino acid sequence: CAWRGQGVETDTQYF.

The chain couples TRBV7-9 to TRBJ2-3, with TRBD2 identical over 11 bases. The J segment lost 7 bases and the V segment lost 5 bases, leaving 8 bases of the junction unmatched. This CDR3 has 15 residues. The germline CDR1 and CDR2 sequences are SEHNR and FQNEAQ (reference sequence). Written as DNA, the CDR3 is TGTGCCAGCAGCGGTAGCGGGGGGGCTTATTATACGCAGTATTTT. Translation gives CASSGSGGAYYTQYF.

The chain employs TRBV14 and TRBJ2-2, with D unresolved. Germline loops: CDR1 SGHDN, CDR2 FVKESK. The CDR3 runs 13 residues. Trimming removed 1 base from V and 9 bases from J, with 9 bases in between. CDR3 nucleotide sequence: TGTGCCAGCAGCCAAGTAAGGGCAAGGGAGCTGTTTTTT. Protein sequence: CASSQVRARELFF. The full variable domain, rest sourced from reference TRBV14 and TRBJ2-2, is EAGVTQFPSHSVIEKGQTVTLRCDPISGHDNLYWYRRVMGKEIKFLLHFVKESKQDESGMPNNRFLAERTGGTYSTLKVQPAELEDSGVYFCASSQVRARELFFGEGSRLTVL.

CDR3 in DNA: TGTGCCACCAGCAGAGGCGGCAGGGTATCATCTAGCAATCAGCCCCAGCATTTT. The encoded protein is CATSRGGRVSSSNQPQHF. The chain recombines TRBV15 with TRBJ1-5; a possible D gene is TRBD1 (5 bases). V was trimmed by 1 base and J by 0 bases, leaving 16 bases between them. This CDR3 has 18 amino acids. Per germline, CDR1 LNHNV and CDR2 YYDKDF (reference sequence).

The rearrangement joins TRBV6-2 or TRBV6-3 to TRBJ1-1; 10 bases map to TRBD1. V dropped 6 bases and J dropped 2; count of bases not matched to a gene: 9. CDR3 length: 16 residues. CDR1 is MNHEY, CDR2 SVGEGT, per germline. The CDR3 reads CASSPPGQGRNTEAFF. Written as DNA, the CDR3 is TGTGCCAGCAGCCCTCCGGGACAGGGGAGAAACACTGAAGCTTTCTTT.

The chain uses TRBV6-5 and TRBJ1-5; D gene ambiguous. Germline CDR1 reads MNHEY; CDR2 reads SVGAGI. The CDR3 has 14 amino acids. V lost 7 bases to trimming and J lost 0 bases, with 10 bases between them. CDR3 bases: TGTGCCAGCACCCGTGGGGATAGCAATCAGCCCCAGCATTTT. This translates into CASTRGDSNQPQHF.

V is TRBV19 and J is TRBJ1-6, with unresolved D. The CDR3 runs to 13 residues. Trimming took 7 bases from V and 1 from J, leaving 5 bases between them. CDR1 is LNHDA and CDR2 is SQIVND in the germline V gene (reference sequence). The CDR3 loop reads CASTGSYNSPLHF. CDR3 nucleotides: TGTGCCAGTACCGGATCCTATAATTCACCCCTCCACTTT. The entire variable domain, with the rest obtained from reference TRBV19 and TRBJ1-6, is as follows: DGGITQSPKYLFRKEGQNVTLSCEQNLNHDAMYWYRQDPGQGLRLIYYSQIVNDFQKGDIAEGYSVSREKKESFPLTVTSAQKNPTAFYLCASTGSYNSPLHFGNGTRLTVT.

The chain uses TRBV5-4 and TRBJ2-7; 9 positions agree with TRBD1. Unmatched junction bases numbered 15, after V lost 4 bases and J lost 7 bases. CDR3 length equals 16 residues. Germline V lookup: CDR1 SGHNT, CDR2 YYREEE (reference sequence). The CDR3 nucleotides read TGTGCCAGCAGCCTTGGAAGACAGGGGGGCTACACTGAGCAGTACTTC. Amino acids: CASSLGRQGGYTEQYF.

The chain has TRBV7-3 and TRBJ1-6, with 12 bases aligning to TRBD1. The CDR3 is 17 residues long. V lost 2 bases to trimming and J lost 10 bases; unmatched junction nucleotides: 9. Germline V gives CDR1 SGHTA, CDR2 FQGTGA. The CDR3 here is CASSLLGTGGPDSPLHF. As DNA, the CDR3 is TGTGCCAGCAGCTTATTGGGGACAGGGGGCCCGGACTCACCCCTCCACTTT.

The genes are TRBV27 and TRBJ2-6; TRBD1 aligns across 8 bases. After removal of 3 bases from V and 1 base from J, the junction contained 8 bases not matched to a gene. CDR1 and CDR2 from the germline V gene are MNHEY and SMNVEV (reference sequence). CDR3 size: 18 residues. Written as DNA, the CDR3 is TGTGCCAGCAGTTTTCCGACAGGGGAGGTGTCTGGGGCCAACGTCCTGACTTTC. Amino acids: CASSFPTGEVSGANVLTF.

This chain connects TRBV7-9 to TRBJ1-2; 7 bases fit TRBD1. V was pared by 6 bases and J by 4 bases, with 20 bases of the junction left unmatched. This CDR3 contains 18 residues. Germline CDR1 SEHNR, CDR2 FQNEAQ (reference sequence). The DNA of the CDR3 is TGTGCCAGCAGATACCCCCGGGACAGCCTAAAAAGGGGCTATGGCTACACCTTC. Amino acid sequence: CASRYPRDSLKRGYGYTF.

The rearrangement joins TRBV5-1 to TRBJ2-3, with unresolved D. With 0 bases removed from V and 10 bases from J, the gap between germline ends came to 12 bases. Germline V gene sequence: CDR1 SGHRS, CDR2 YFSETQ. The CDR3 covers 13 residues. CDR3 amino acids: CASSLDGPRAQYF. Written as DNA, the CDR3 is TGCGCCAGCAGCTTGGATGGACCCCGGGCGCAGTATTTT.

V usage is TRBV2 and J usage is TRBJ2-2; TRBD1 might be the D (5 bases). Germline CDR1 reads SNHLY; CDR2 reads FYNNEI. This CDR3 is built from 15 residues. Trimming removed 6 bases at V and 2 bases at J, with 13 bases between. The CDR3 loop reads CASSPRQINTGELFF. CDR3 bases: TGTGCCAGCAGCCCGAGACAGATTAACACCGGGGAGCTGTTTTTT.

A single count supports this clone. The chain couples TRBV6-4 to TRBJ2-6; D gene unclear. Germline lookup yields CDR1 MRHNA and CDR2 SNTAGT. CDR3 length equals 16 residues. Trimming stripped 6 bases from V and 2 bases from J, with 14 bases between. CDR3 sequence (DNA): TGTGCCAGCAGCCCTGCCGCTTCTGCTGGGGCCAACGTCCTGACTTTC. Encoded protein: CASSPAASAGANVLTF.

This chain joins TRBV10-3 and TRBJ2-5; TRBD2 might be the D (6 bases). Trimming stripped 10 bases from V and 5 bases from J, with 17 bases between. CDR3 size: 13 residues. Germline-derived CDR1 and CDR2 are ENHRY and SYGVKD. The CDR3 loop is CATDPRGGETQYF. CDR3 nucleotides: TGTGCCACTGACCCGCGGGGAGGCGAGACCCAGTACTTC.

The V call is TRBV2, the J call TRBJ2-7; TRBD1 aligns across 9 bases. Germline CDR1 and CDR2: SNHLY and FYNNEI. With V trimmed by 6 bases and J by 4 bases, 10 bases remained unmatched. The CDR3 loop spans 15 amino acids. The CDR3, as DNA: TGTGCCAGCAGCGCGAACAGGGGGCTAACTTACGAGCAGTACTTC. Its translation is CASSANRGLTYEQYF.

The chain links TRBV9 to TRBJ2-5, with 10 nucleotides matching TRBD2. In germline, CDR1 is SGDLS, CDR2 YYNGEE. The V segment lost 0 bases and the J segment 4 bases; nucleotides outside the gene matches: 3. CDR3 size: 15 residues. CDR3 coding DNA: TGTGCCAGCAGCGTAGTGAGCGGGGGGGCAGAGACCCAGTACTTC. Translation: CASSVVSGGAETQYF.

The chain joins TRBV5-1 to TRBJ2-7; unclear D gene. The ends were cut back, 0 bases at V and 5 bases at J, with 9 bases in the middle. This CDR3 region has 13 residues. Germline V lookup: CDR1 SGHRS, CDR2 YFSETQ. The CDR3 reads CASSLAANDEQYF. CDR3 bases: TGCGCCAGCAGCTTGGCGGCCAACGACGAGCAGTACTTC.

The chain couples TRBV5-1 to TRBJ2-5; D is possibly TRBD2 (7 bases). This CDR3 is built from 16 residues. The germline CDR1 and CDR2 sequences are SGHRS and YFSETQ. V lost 2 bases and J 4 bases, leaving 18 bases between the germline ends. CDR3 nucleotides: TGCGCCAGCAGCTTAGCTCCCCAGGGGAGGGGAGAGACCCAGTACTTC. Protein: CASSLAPQGRGETQYF.

The V and J genes are TRBV9 and TRBJ2-7, with TRBD1 identical over 7 bases. CDR1 is SGDLS, CDR2 YYNGEE, per germline. With V trimmed by 2 bases and J by 5 bases, 10 bases remained unmatched. The CDR3 is made up of 15 amino acids. The CDR3 reads CASSVSGQDSNEQYF. For the CDR3, the DNA is TGTGCCAGCAGCGTTTCTGGACAGGACAGCAACGAGCAGTACTTC.

A single count supports this clone. This chain connects TRBV11-2 to TRBJ2-5; 7 nucleotides align to TRBD1. V was pared by 7 bases and J by 0 bases, with 5 bases of the junction left unmatched. Per the germline V gene, CDR1 is SGHAT and CDR2 is FQNNGV. There are 14 residues in the CDR3. The CDR3 is CASTIDRDQETQYF. CDR3 sequence (DNA): TGTGCCAGCACCATCGACAGGGACCAAGAGACCCAGTACTTC.

This clone was observed once. J is TRBJ2-1 and V is TRBV19; D gene ambiguous. V was shortened by 5 bases and J by 0 bases, with 8 bases between the two germline ends. The CDR3 loop spans 14 amino acids. The germline V gene has CDR1 LNHDA and CDR2 SQIVND (reference sequence). In nucleotides, the CDR3 is TGTGCCAGTAGTGGAGATTCCTCCTACAATGAGCAGTTCTTC. Its translation is CASSGDSSYNEQFF.

The chain employs TRBV5-1 and TRBJ1-6; 8 bases fit TRBD1. V trimming: 0 bases; J trimming: 10 bases; junction bases outside the gene matches: 6. Germline loops: CDR1 SGHRS, CDR2 YFSETQ. The CDR3 runs to 15 residues. CDR3 region: CASSLVQGALSPLHF. Written as DNA, the CDR3 is TGCGCCAGCAGCTTGGTCCAGGGGGCTTTGTCACCCCTCCACTTT.

The genes are TRBV5-1 and TRBJ1-4, with TRBD1 matching over 8 bases. Trimming cost V 0 bases and J 4 bases; bases outside gene matches: 5. Germline values: CDR1 SGHRS, CDR2 YFSETQ. The CDR3 runs to 16 residues. In nucleotides, the CDR3 is TGCGCCAGCAGCTTGGATTCAGGGGGCAATAATGAAAAACTGTTTTTT. Translation: CASSLDSGGNNEKLFF.

The chain carries TRBV6-5 and TRBJ1-2; TRBD1 aligns across 7 bases. V was clipped by 7 bases and J by 8 bases; unmatched bases: 16. The CDR3 is 15 amino acids. Germline loops: CDR1 MNHEY, CDR2 SVGAGI. CDR3 protein: CASNKRGQASGGYTF. CDR3 nucleotide sequence: TGTGCCAGCAATAAAAGGGGGCAGGCTTCTGGCGGCTACACCTTC.